A selection of T cell receptor beta chains follows, all from one sample in a study of T-cell reconstitution after alpha-beta-depleted transplantation in children. In TCRdb, the PCR reads were re-called with MiXCR into one record per CDR3 protein. This sample yields some 840,000 distinct CDR3 sequences, of which roughly 15% are seen a single time; 5% belongs to the top ten. Sequenced here: PBMCs, mostly from graft donor cells, sampled 360 days after TCRalphabeta/CD19-depleted stem cell transplant. These receptors all come from a male patient under 18 who had a stem cell transplant for acute lymphoblastic leukemia, so the T cells may come from the graft donor. Each CDR3 is given with its conserved first and last residue. Fields, in order: D gene, J gene, clone size, V gene, CDR3 DNA, CDR3 protein. D genes are given only for firm matches. Rows may omit the clone size; those that give it use once, few, many or a size class.

- | TRBJ2-3 | once | TRBV3-1 | TGTGCCAGCAGCCCCCTCGGATGGGGGAGTCCCCCCACAGATACGCAGTATTTT | CASSPLGWGSPPTDTQYF
TRBD1 | TRBJ2-1 | - | TRBV15 | TGTGCCACCAGCAGAGATAGAGGGACAGTGCCCAATGAGCAGTTCTTC | CATSRDRGTVPNEQFF
- | TRBJ2-5 | few | TRBV12-3/TRBV12-4 | TGTGCCAGCAGCCACCGGGACTGGCTCCAAGAGACCCAGTACTTC | CASSHRDWLQETQYF
- | TRBJ1-2 | few | TRBV7-9 | TGTGCCAGCAGAATTAACAGGGCAGGGGATGGCTACACCTTC | CASRINRAGDGYTF
- | TRBJ2-3 | - | TRBV20-1 | TGCAGTGCTAGAGATCTGACAGCCAGCACAGATACGCAGTATTTT | CSARDLTASTDTQYF
- | TRBJ2-1 | few | TRBV27 | TGTGCCAGCAGTTTAACGGCGGGGGCATTCTACAATGAGCAGTTCTTC | CASSLTAGAFYNEQFF
- | TRBJ2-1 | few | TRBV27 | TGTGCCAGCAGTTTCGGACTAACCAATGAGCAGTTCTTC | CASSFGLTNEQFF
- | TRBJ2-3 | - | TRBV5-5 | TGTGCCAGCACCCATCTCCCCGAGGAGGATACGCAGTATTTT | CASTHLPEEDTQYF
- | TRBJ1-5 | - | TRBV20-1 | TGCAGTGTTCCGGGACTTAATAGCAATCAGCCCCAGCATTTT | CSVPGLNSNQPQHF
TRBD1 | TRBJ2-5 | - | TRBV9 | TGTGCCAGCAGCGTAGGACAGGGTTTAGCAGAGACCCAGTACTTC | CASSVGQGLAETQYF
TRBD1 | TRBJ1-2 | few | TRBV20-1 | TGCAGTGCTAGAGAAGGGGACAGGAATTTGGGGGGCTACACCTTC | CSAREGDRNLGGYTF
TRBD2 | TRBJ2-1 | - | TRBV9 | TGTGCCAGCAGCGCCGTCCCTATTAGCGGGAGGGCCTACAATGAGCAGTTCTTC | CASSAVPISGRAYNEQFF
- | TRBJ1-6 | few | TRBV20-1 | TGCAGTGCTATAGCAGGGGCGGATTCACCCCTCCACTTT | CSAIAGADSPLHF
- | TRBJ2-3 | many | TRBV12-3/TRBV12-4 | TGTGCTAATCGCCCCCCAAGCGAGGCGGCGCAGTATTTT | CANRPPSEAAQYF
TRBD1 | TRBJ2-7 | few | TRBV20-1 | TGCAGTGCTAGAGATCAGGGGGCCGTCTACGAGCAGTACTTC | CSARDQGAVYEQYF
TRBD2 | TRBJ2-3 | few | TRBV7-3 | TGTGCCAGCAGCCCAAGACTAGCGGGAGCAATAGATACGCAGTATTTT | CASSPRLAGAIDTQYF
TRBD1 | TRBJ2-2 | - | TRBV9 | TGTGCCAGCAGATCCCGGACAGGAGCTGGGTCCGGGGAGCTGTTTTTT | CASRSRTGAGSGELFF
- | TRBJ2-5 | - | TRBV5-1 | TGCGCCAGCAGCTTGGGGGACGGCTCCAAAGAGACCCAGTACTTC | CASSLGDGSKETQYF
TRBD2 | TRBJ2-3 | few | TRBV7-3 | TGTGCCAGCAGCTTAACGCTTAGCGGGGTCGGCACAGATACGCAGTATTTT | CASSLTLSGVGTDTQYF
TRBD2 | TRBJ2-1 | few | TRBV7-8 | TGTGCCAGCAGCTCGTTTGGGATTAGCGGGAAACTCGGATACGGGCAGTTCTTC | CASSSFGISGKLGYGQFF
- | TRBJ1-3 | - | TRBV9 | TGTGCCAGCAGCGCGAACCCCCCAGGGGCGAGCTCTGGAAACACCATATATTTT | CASSANPPGASSGNTIYF
- | TRBJ1-6 | - | TRBV7-9 | TGTGCCAGCAGCCCCTCCTCAGGCTACGTCTCACCCCTCCACTTT | CASSPSSGYVSPLHF
TRBD2 | TRBJ2-1 | - | TRBV10-3 | TGTGCCATCGCGGGGACTAAATACAATGAGCAGTTCTTC | CAIAGTKYNEQFF
TRBD2 | TRBJ2-5 | few | TRBV6-2/TRBV6-3 | TGTGCCAGCAGTTATGGAGCGGGAGGTGTGGAGACCCAGTACTTC | CASSYGAGGVETQYF
- | TRBJ1-2 | - | TRBV10-3 | TGTGCCATCAGGGACAGTCCTGGGTCGAGTCGAACCTTCACCTTC | CAIRDSPGSSRTFTF
TRBD2 | TRBJ2-7 | few | TRBV9 | TGTGCCAGCAGCCTAACAGGTAGCGGGCTTTTCTACGAGCAGTACTTC | CASSLTGSGLFYEQYF
TRBD2 | TRBJ2-7 | - | TRBV7-3 | TGTGCCAGCAGCTTATGGGGGGGAGACCTCCACGAGCAGTACTTC | CASSLWGGDLHEQYF
- | TRBJ2-5 | few | TRBV12-5 | TGTGCTAGTGGCCCGACCCGGCCCGAGACCCAGTACTTC | CASGPTRPETQYF